This T cell receptor (beta chain) appears in the sequencing data of a study of T cells in Graves' hyperthyroidism and ophthalmopathy. There are 16 residues in the CDR3. Germline-derived CDR1 and CDR2 are KGHSH and LQKENI. Trimming cost V 4 bases and J 0 bases; bases outside gene matches: 8. Study-wide results and caveats: Ophthalmopathy and stable hyperthyroidism were separated by a 13 V-J model.

RNA transcripts were the template for amplifying TCR beta CDR3 regions. Researchers ran a first-round RT-PCR on the TCR CDR3 using the HTBI primer set. MiXCR, applied by TCRdb to the multiplex PCR reads, yields one record per CDR3 protein. The table records roughly 280,000 distinct CDR3 sequences, over 15% of them present only once. The sample holds many counts of this clonotype. Its antigen is not known. Disease duration was under 3 months in the ophthalmopathy patients, who also had a Clinical Activity Score of at least 3 and a NOSPECS grade of at least 4. Exclusions: uncontrolled infection, other autoimmune disease, pregnancy, lactation. A roughly 10 ml volume of fresh peripheral blood provided the PBMCs.

Material for sequencing was blood. This TCR was recovered from a woman aged 60 to 75 with Graves' ophthalmopathy. This chain links TRBV18 with TRBJ1-1; 7 nucleotides agree with TRBD1. The CDR3 region is CASSLGTAQMNTEAFF. In DNA, the CDR3 is TGTGCCAGCTCACTCGGGACAGCTCAGATGAACACTGAAGCTTTCTTT.